Listed below are T cell receptor beta chains from one sample, sequenced in a study of T cell responses to AZD1222 COVID-19 vaccine. Some clones are missing from TCRdb's copy, which holds only in-frame ones; the method was immunoSEQ multiplex PCR. The repertoire consists of tens of thousands of clones, with 70% to 90% occurring once and the leading ten covering approximately 4.8%. This specimen consisted of peripheral blood, obtained on day 0 of MenACWY control vaccination. These receptors were obtained from an adult in good health. The CDR3 runs from the conserved cysteine through the conserved F or W. The D gene is left open where the match is weak. Clone size is shown for a subset of rows, as once, few, many or a class of expanded clone.

abundance	j_gene	d_gene	v_gene	CDR3nt	CDR3aa
-	TRBJ1-1	TRBD1	TRBV5-1	TGCGCCAGCAGCTTGGGAAGGACGACAGGGCAAGAAGCTTTCTTT	CASSLGRTTGQEAFF
-	TRBJ1-5	TRBD1	TRBV11-3	TGTGCCAGCAGTAGGACAGGGGGCGAGTCCCAGCATTTT	CASSRTGGESQHF
-	TRBJ2-1	-	TRBV2	TGTGCCAGCAGGGCACAGGGAGATGAGCAGTTCTTC	CASRAQGDEQFF
-	TRBJ2-1	-	TRBV4-1	TGCGCCAGCAGCCCCGACGGTTACAATGAGCAGTTCTTC	CASSPDGYNEQFF
-	TRBJ1-2	TRBD1	TRBV3-1/TRBV3-2	TGTGCCAGCAGCCGATACCGGGACAGGGAGGACGGCTACACCTTC	CASSRYRDREDGYTF
-	TRBJ1-4	-	TRBV18	TGTGCCAGCTCCCCGAGGGCAGTGGTAGCAACTAATGAAAAACTGTTTTTT	CASSPRAVVATNEKLFF
few	TRBJ1-6	-	TRBV3-1/TRBV3-2	TGTGCCAGCAGCCAAGTCGGCAGCCCGGGGGCACGTTCACCCCTCCACTTT	CASSQVGSPGARSPLHF
-	TRBJ1-3	TRBD1	TRBV13	TGTGCCAGCAGGCTGGGACAGGGGTATTTGGACTCTGGAAACACCATATATTTT	CASRLGQGYLDSGNTIYF
-	TRBJ1-1	-	TRBV5-1	TGCGCCAGCAGCCACGGCCACACTGAAGCTTTCTTT	CASSHGHTEAFF
-	TRBJ2-7	-	TRBV11-3	TGTGCCAGCAGCTCATCCCCTGCCTACGAGCAGTACTTC	CASSSSPAYEQYF
-	TRBJ1-6	-	TRBV3-1/TRBV3-2	TGTGCCAGCAGCCTCCGGGGTCTAGGTTCACCCCTCCACTTT	CASSLRGLGSPLHF
-	TRBJ2-3	TRBD1	TRBV6-2/TRBV6-3	TGTGCCAGCAGTAGCCGGACAGGGGGACGGACAGATACGCAGTATTTT	CASSSRTGGRTDTQYF
-	TRBJ1-3	TRBD1	TRBV5-1	TGCGCCAGCAGCCCCAACAGGGGGGGAAACACCATATATTTT	CASSPNRGGNTIYF
-	TRBJ1-1	-	TRBV7-2	TGTGCCAGCAGCTTCGGGGTGGGGAACACTGAAGCTTTCTTT	CASSFGVGNTEAFF
once	TRBJ1-1	-	TRBV12-3/TRBV12-4	TGTGCCAGCAGTCACACTGAAGCTTTCTTT	CASSHTEAFF
-	TRBJ1-4	TRBD1	TRBV6-5	TGTGCCAGCAGTTACTCGATGAACAGGGGCAATGAAAAACTGTTTTTT	CASSYSMNRGNEKLFF
-	TRBJ2-7	-	TRBV30	TGTGCCTGGCGGGACGAAGCCTACGAGCAGTACTTC	CAWRDEAYEQYF
-	TRBJ1-1	-	TRBV19	TGTGCCAGTAGCTTACCATTTCAGTCCACTGAAGCTTTCTTT	CASSLPFQSTEAFF
-	TRBJ2-2	-	TRBV6-2/TRBV6-3	TGTGCCAGCAGTTACGTGGTAGCCGGCACCGGGGAGCTGTTTTTT	CASSYVVAGTGELFF
-	TRBJ2-5	-	TRBV19	TGTGCCAGTAGTATAGATGGTGGTAGTTTGGGGTTAGGAGAGACCCAGTACTTC	CASSIDGGSLGLGETQYF
-	TRBJ1-2	-	TRBV5-1	TGCGCCAGCAGCCAGCGTGAAGGGGGATATGGCTACACCTTC	CASSQREGGYGYTF
-	TRBJ2-7	TRBD2	TRBV5-1	TGCGCCAGCAGCTTCGGGGGGACCTCCTACGAGCAGTACTTC	CASSFGGTSYEQYF
once	TRBJ1-2	-	TRBV2	TGTGCCAGCAGTCCCGGGACGGGAAACTATGGCTACACCTTC	CASSPGTGNYGYTF
-	TRBJ1-5	-	TRBV28	TGTGCCAGCAGTTTATCTCAGGGCATGGGGGCTAGCAATCAGCCCCAGCATTTT	CASSLSQGMGASNQPQHF
-	TRBJ2-1	-	TRBV5-1	TGCGCCAGCAGCGGGGGGACAGAGCAGTTCTTC	CASSGGTEQFF
-	TRBJ2-7	-	TRBV7-2	TGTGCCAGCAGCCCAACTAGGACGAGGTTCGAGCAGTACTTC	CASSPTRTRFEQYF
medium-sized	TRBJ1-6	-	TRBV7-2	TGTGCCAGCAGCTTGCAGGGGAGAAATTCACCCCTCCACTTT	CASSLQGRNSPLHF
few	TRBJ2-5	TRBD2	TRBV6-6	TGTGCCACCCAACTACGCGGGGGGGCAAGGACCCAGTACTTC	CATQLRGGARTQYF
-	TRBJ1-1	-	TRBV29-1	TGCAGCGCCAGGGTAGGGACTGAAGCTTTCTTT	CSARVGTEAFF
once	TRBJ1-2	-	TRBV3-1/TRBV3-2	TGTGCCAGCAGCGCGACTTTTGGCTACACCTTC	CASSATFGYTF
-	TRBJ1-4	-	TRBV28	TGTGCCAGCAGTATTTCTCAGGGCCTTAATGAAAAACTGTTTTTT	CASSISQGLNEKLFF
-	TRBJ2-2	-	TRBV27	TGTGCCAGCAGTTTCAAGAACACCGGGGAGCTGTTTTTT	CASSFKNTGELFF
few	TRBJ1-1	-	TRBV7-8	TGTGCCAGCAGCTATAGTCCTCAGGGCATAGCTTTCTTT	CASSYSPQGIAFF
-	TRBJ1-5	-	TRBV7-8	TGTGCCAGCAGCTTAGCCTCGAACCCGAGGAATCAGCCCCAGCATTTT	CASSLASNPRNQPQHF
-	TRBJ2-3	TRBD2	TRBV5-1	TGCGCCAGCAGTCCTGGACTAGCGGGGGGCGATACGCAGTATTTT	CASSPGLAGGDTQYF
-	TRBJ2-7	TRBD1	TRBV19	TGTGCCAGTAGTATCGGACAGGGGAAGGCCTACGAGCAGTACTTC	CASSIGQGKAYEQYF
-	TRBJ1-6	TRBD1	TRBV27	TGTGCCAGCAGTCCAGCCCCCGACAGGGGTATTAATCCCCTCCACTTT	CASSPAPDRGINPLHF
-	TRBJ1-1	-	TRBV5-1	TGCGCCAGCAGCTGGTTAGACACTGAAGCTTTCTTT	CASSWLDTEAFF
-	TRBJ2-5	TRBD2	TRBV7-2	TGTGCCAGCAGCTTAACGGCGGGGGGGAGGGAGACCCAGTACTTC	CASSLTAGGRETQYF
-	TRBJ2-5	TRBD2	TRBV27	TGTGCCAGCAGTTCCAGGTTGCGGGGGGCCCAAGAGACCCAGTACTTC	CASSSRLRGAQETQYF